This T cell receptor beta chain emerged from a study of blood T cell repertoires in COVID-19. At the level of the study: Sample material is recorded as cDNA or gDNA derived from T cells, B-cell-depleted T cells, or PBMCs.

The V gene's germline CDR1 is SGHTA and CDR2 FQGNSA. V lost 4 bases to trimming and J lost 5 bases; unmatched junction nucleotides: 13. This CDR3 contains 16 residues. Sequenced by immunoSEQ multiplex PCR; TCRdb stores in-frame clones only, minus some. Of 80,000 to 100,000 clones listed, under 80% were seen once; the top ten hold roughly 3.9%. Sample share makes this clone medium-sized. The gene calls are TRBV7-2 and TRBJ2-5, with TRBD2 matching over 7 bases. This clonotype was obtained from a man in his 70s with COVID-19, enrolled during active disease. Material: peripheral blood. The DNA of the CDR3 is TGTGCCAGCAGCTCTCCCGGGGGGTCCCTCTGGGAGACCCAGTACTTC. Protein sequence: CASSSPGGSLWETQYF.